Shown below are 25 T cell receptor beta chains from a single sample sequenced in a study of T-cell reconstitution after alpha-beta-depleted transplantation in children. The authors prepared the TCRbeta library with unique molecular identifiers. MiXCR, applied by TCRdb to the PCR reads, yields one record per CDR3 protein. The sample lists more than 75,000 distinct CDR3 sequences; about a quarter were seen once. Sequenced material: PBMCs, taken before TCRalphabeta/CD19-depleted stem cell transplant. The origin of the receptors is a boy aged 2 to 9 with acute lymphoblastic leukemia, due to receive a stem cell transplant.

By share of the sample, this clonotype is medium-sized. The V call is TRBV27, the J call TRBJ2-1; 7 bases match TRBD2. Germline V gene data show CDR1 as MNHEY and CDR2 as SMNVEV (reference sequence). The CDR3 has 14 amino acids. CDR3 DNA: TGTGCGATAAGGGAGGGAGGGTTCCGGAATGAGCAGTTCTTC. It yields the protein CAIREGGFRNEQFF.

The genes are TRBV5-1 and TRBJ2-1; tentative D call: TRBD1 (5 bases). Looked up from germline, CDR1 is SGHRS and CDR2 is YFSETQ. The CDR3 contains 16 residues. The V gene lost 4 bases and the J gene lost 7 bases, with 21 bases spanning the gap. The CDR3 region has the DNA TGCGCCAGCAGCCAGGGATCCGGGCCAGCGACGAATGAGCAGTTCTTC. It is translated as CASSQGSGPATNEQFF.

In its sample, this clonotype was seen a few times. The genes are TRBV5-5 and TRBJ1-1; unclear D gene. Trimming left V 6 bases short and J 0 bases short, with 3 bases between. The CDR3 totals 11 residues. In germline, CDR1 is SGHKS, CDR2 YYEKEE (reference sequence). The chain's CDR3 is CASKMNTEAFF. The CDR3 DNA follows: TGTGCCAGCAAAATGAACACTGAAGCTTTCTTT.

The chain is built from TRBV7-2 and TRBJ2-3; D might be TRBD2 (6 bases). This CDR3 comprises 15 residues. CDR1 SGHTA and CDR2 FQGNSA come from the germline V gene. Trimming cost V 1 base and J 6 bases, with 14 bases left between them. The CDR3 nucleotides read TGTGCCAGCAGCTTAGGGACGGGAGTGTTTGATACGCAGTATTTT. This sequence encodes CASSLGTGVFDTQYF.

V gene TRBV5-1 combines with J gene TRBJ2-3; D may correspond to TRBD1 or TRBD2 (5 bases each). This CDR3 has 15 amino acids. Trimming removed 2 bases from V and 4 bases from J, with 14 bases in between. Per the germline V gene, CDR1 is SGHRS and CDR2 is YFSETQ. The CDR3 DNA follows: TGCGCCAGCAGCTTAGGGACGCAGTACTCAGATACGCAGTATTTT. This codes for CASSLGTQYSDTQYF.

V and J are TRBV9 and TRBJ2-2; 9 bases are shared with TRBD2. This CDR3 comprises 15 residues. V lost 3 bases to trimming and J lost 6 bases; unmatched junction nucleotides: 6. The germline CDR1 and CDR2 sequences are SGDLS and YYNGEE. For the CDR3, the DNA is TGTGCCAGCAGCGGCTCTCGCGGGGGGGCCGGGGAGCTGTTTTTT. Protein sequence: CASSGSRGGAGELFF.

This clonotype was counted a few times. The CDR3 DNA reads as TGTGCCAGCAGCTTAGTGGGCGGGACTGGGGCAGATACGCAGTATTTT. This codes for CASSLVGGTGADTQYF. The V and J genes are TRBV7-2 and TRBJ2-3, with a tentative D call TRBD2 (6 bases). The CDR3 runs to 16 residues. V shed 1 base and J shed 4 bases, with 15 bases lying between them. Looked up from germline, CDR1 is SGHTA and CDR2 is FQGNSA.

This chain links TRBV11-3 with TRBJ2-5, with 8 positions matching TRBD2. Germline CDR1 is SGHNT and CDR2 is YENEEA. CDR3 size: 17 residues. J lost 4 bases, V lost 2 bases, and 12 bases had no gene match. The CDR3 here is CASSLRSTSGGAETQYF. In DNA form, the CDR3 reads TGTGCCAGCAGCTTAAGGAGCACTAGCGGAGGGGCAGAGACCCAGTACTTC.

The V call is TRBV7-8, the J call TRBJ2-3, with no clear D. The V and J ends lost 1 base and 6 bases respectively, with 11 bases between them. The CDR3 spans 14 residues. Per the germline V gene, CDR1 is SGHVS and CDR2 is FQNEAQ. DNA of the CDR3: TGTGCCAGCAGCTTAGATGCCTACTCCGATACGCAGTATTTT. Encoded protein: CASSLDAYSDTQYF.

The rearrangement joins TRBV29-1 to TRBJ1-2; D is unresolved. The CDR3 runs 11 residues. The germline V and J ends were trimmed by 4 bases and 6 bases, with 9 bases remaining between them. CDR1 is SQVTM and CDR2 is ANQGSEA in the germline V gene. The CDR3 region is CSVATEDGYTF. The CDR3, as DNA: TGCAGCGTTGCCACCGAAGATGGCTACACCTTC. The full variable domain, rest sourced from reference TRBV29-1 and TRBJ1-2, is SAVISQKPSRDICQRGTSLTIQCQVDSQVTMMFWYRQQPGQSLTLIATANQGSEATYESGFVIDKFPISRPNLTFSTLTVSNMSPEDSSIYLCSVATEDGYTFGSGTRLTVV.

This clonotype was picked up many times. The chain couples TRBV29-1 to TRBJ2-7; unclear D gene. This CDR3 comprises 13 residues. CDR1 is SQVTM, CDR2 ANQGSEA, per germline. V was pared by 0 bases and J by 2 bases, with 8 bases between. CDR3: CSVEDPLTYEQYF. CDR3 nucleotide sequence: TGCAGCGTTGAAGACCCACTCACCTACGAGCAGTACTTC.

The chain is built from TRBV15 and TRBJ2-6; D gene uncertain. The CDR3 runs to 16 residues. V shed 0 bases and J shed 3 bases, with 9 bases lying between them. Germline-derived CDR1 and CDR2 are LNHNV and YYDKDF (reference sequence). The chain's CDR3 is CATSRDRAGGANVLTF. For the CDR3, the DNA is TGTGCCACCAGCAGAGATCGGGCTGGTGGGGCCAACGTCCTGACTTTC.

The chain combines TRBV27 with TRBJ2-3; 10 bases fit TRBD1. V lost 6 bases to trimming and J lost 4 bases; unmatched junction nucleotides: 7. CDR1 is MNHEY and CDR2 is SMNVEV in the germline V gene (reference sequence). The CDR3 sequence is 15 residues long. This CDR3 is CASSPGTGVSDTQYF. The CDR3 nucleotides are TGTGCCAGCAGCCCCGGGACAGGGGTTTCAGATACGCAGTATTTT.

There are a few counts of this clonotype. This chain joins TRBV11-2 and TRBJ2-5; the D gene is possibly TRBD2 (6 bases). The CDR3 length is 17 residues. Germline CDR1 and CDR2: SGHAT and FQNNGV. The germline V and J ends were trimmed by 4 bases and 6 bases, with 24 bases remaining between them. CDR3 amino acids: CASSSAQAEGPRKTQYF. The CDR3 DNA sequence: TGTGCCAGCAGCTCCGCCCAAGCGGAGGGGCCGAGAAAGACCCAGTACTTC.

Notes on this clonotype: A read error may explain this, as a much larger clone is one base away. The chain recombines TRBV3-1 with TRBJ2-3; the match to TRBD1 covers 8 bases. Germline-derived CDR1 and CDR2 are LGHDT and YNNKEL (reference sequence). There are 16 residues in the CDR3. The CDR3 nucleotides read TGTGCCTGCAGCCAAGGACAGGGCGGAGGGGGAGATACGCAGTATTTT. It yields the protein CACSQGQGGGGDTQYF.

This clonotype was counted only a few times. This chain joins TRBV7-8 and TRBJ2-5; 11 bases align to TRBD2. The CDR3 contains 15 residues. Germline V gene data show CDR1 as SGHVS and CDR2 as FQNEAQ. Losses at the gene ends were 5 bases for V and 2 bases for J; bases not matched to a gene: 4. The CDR3 protein is CASSRGTSGQETQYF. Written as DNA, the CDR3 is TGTGCCAGCAGCCGCGGGACTAGCGGACAAGAGACCCAGTACTTC.

This chain links TRBV10-3 with TRBJ1-2, with a tentative D call TRBD1 (5 bases). Germline V gene data show CDR1 as ENHRY and CDR2 as SYGVKD. The CDR3 extends over 13 amino acids. The ends were cut back, 2 bases at V and 6 bases at J, with 10 bases in the middle. The CDR3 region has the DNA TGTGCCATCAGTGAGGTCGGGGACCATGGCTACACCTTC. Translation gives CAISEVGDHGYTF.

About this clonotype: No conserved phenylalanine or tryptophan ends this CDR3, so it is likely a read error. This chain links TRBV7-9 with TRBJ2-3; no definite D call. V shed 5 bases and J shed 1 base, with 7 bases lying between them. CDR1 and CDR2 (germline): SEHNR, FQNEAQ (reference sequence). CDR3 size: 13 residues. DNA for the CDR3: TGTGCCAGCAGCGACGGGCGCACAGATACGCAGTATCTT. It is translated as CASSDGRTDTQYL.

This clonotype was seen only a few times. This rearrangement joins TRBV20-1 to TRBJ1-1; D not certain. CDR3 size: 14 residues. Germline V gives CDR1 DFQATT, CDR2 SNEGSKA (reference sequence). Trimming left V 2 bases short and J 0 bases short, with 10 bases between. The CDR3 sequence: CSARFSGLNTEAFF. CDR3 in DNA: TGCAGTGCTAGATTCTCAGGACTGAACACTGAAGCTTTCTTT.

This clonotype was counted at least ten times. This chain uses TRBV20-1 with TRBJ2-7, with unresolved D. CDR3 length: 11 amino acids. Germline assignment: CDR1 DFQATT and CDR2 SNEGSKA (reference sequence). Deletions cut 1 base from V and 4 bases from J, with 5 bases between. In nucleotides, the CDR3 is TGCAGTGCTAGAGGGGGATACGAGCAGTACTTC. Encoded protein: CSARGGYEQYF.

V and J are TRBV28 and TRBJ1-3, with no clear D. CDR3 length equals 17 residues. The germline V and J ends were trimmed by 7 bases and 8 bases, with 27 bases remaining between them. CDR1 is MDHEN, CDR2 SYDVKM, per germline. The CDR3 sequence: CASTVGLALLAGHTIYF. CDR3 DNA: TGTGCCAGCACCGTAGGGTTAGCCCTCCTGGCCGGACACACCATATATTTT.

Only a few counts were recorded for this clonotype. V is TRBV5-1 and J is TRBJ2-3; TRBD2 aligns across 10 bases. CDR1 and CDR2 from the germline V gene are SGHRS and YFSETQ. The V gene end was trimmed by 5 bases and the J gene end by 4 bases; junction bases not matched to a gene: 10. The CDR3 consists of 16 residues. The CDR3 region has the DNA TGCGCCAGCAGTTCAACTTCCGGGACTAGCGCAGATACGCAGTATTTT. This codes for CASSSTSGTSADTQYF.

The CDR3 region has the DNA TGCGCCAGCAGCCGAGCGGGAGGGCCTTACGAGCAGTACTTC. As protein: CASSRAGGPYEQYF. The chain combines TRBV5-1 with TRBJ2-7; TRBD2 matches 10 bases. Germline CDR1 and CDR2: SGHRS and YFSETQ. V shed 4 bases, J shed 4 bases, and the junction held 5 bases outside the gene matches. The CDR3 is 14 residues long.

The J gene is TRBJ2-3, the V gene TRBV3-1; D uncertain. CDR1 and CDR2 (germline): LGHDT, YNNKEL (reference sequence). Trimming removed 1 base from V and 2 bases from J, with 19 bases in between. The CDR3 has 18 amino acids. This CDR3 is CASSQGLTLRSDTDTQYF. In DNA form, the CDR3 reads TGTGCCAGCAGCCAAGGCCTCACGCTGCGGTCTGACACAGATACGCAGTATTTT.

This clonotype occurred a few times. The chain joins TRBV12-3 or TRBV12-4 to TRBJ2-5, with D tentatively TRBD1 or TRBD2 (5 bases each). The V and J ends lost 1 base and 7 bases respectively, with 16 bases between them. CDR3 length: 15 residues. CDR3 protein: CASSLDVSGRGTQYF. The CDR3 DNA is TGTGCCAGCAGTTTAGATGTGTCGGGGCGTGGGACCCAGTACTTC.